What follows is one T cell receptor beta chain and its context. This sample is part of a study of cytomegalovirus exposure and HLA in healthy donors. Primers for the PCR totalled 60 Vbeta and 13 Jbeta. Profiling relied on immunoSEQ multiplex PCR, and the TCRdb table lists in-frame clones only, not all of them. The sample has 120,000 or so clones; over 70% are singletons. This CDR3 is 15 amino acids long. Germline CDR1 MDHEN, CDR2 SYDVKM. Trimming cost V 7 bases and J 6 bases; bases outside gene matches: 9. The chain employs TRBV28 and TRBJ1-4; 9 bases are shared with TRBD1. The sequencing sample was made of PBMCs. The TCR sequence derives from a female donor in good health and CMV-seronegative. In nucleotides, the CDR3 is TGTGCCAGCACCATCCCACAGGGGGCCGATGAAAAACTGTTTTTT. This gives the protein CASTIPQGADEKLFF.